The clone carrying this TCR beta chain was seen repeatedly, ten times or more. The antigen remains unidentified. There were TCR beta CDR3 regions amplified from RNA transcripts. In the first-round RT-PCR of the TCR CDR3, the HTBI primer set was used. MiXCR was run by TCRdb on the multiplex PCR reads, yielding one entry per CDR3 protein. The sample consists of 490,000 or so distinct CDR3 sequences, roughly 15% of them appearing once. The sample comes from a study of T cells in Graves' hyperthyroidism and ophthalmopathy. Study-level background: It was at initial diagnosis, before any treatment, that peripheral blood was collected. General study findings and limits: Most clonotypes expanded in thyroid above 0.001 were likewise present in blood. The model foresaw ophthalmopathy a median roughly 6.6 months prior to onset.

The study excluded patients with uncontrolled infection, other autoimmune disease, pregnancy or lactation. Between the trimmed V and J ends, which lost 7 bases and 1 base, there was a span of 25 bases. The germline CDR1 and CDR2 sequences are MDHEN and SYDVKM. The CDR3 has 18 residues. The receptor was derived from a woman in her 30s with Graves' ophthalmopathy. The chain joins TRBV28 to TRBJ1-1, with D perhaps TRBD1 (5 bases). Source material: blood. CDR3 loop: CASISPALGGVTNTEAFF. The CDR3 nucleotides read TGTGCCAGCATATCTCCAGCCCTTGGAGGGGTAACGAACACTGAAGCTTTCTTT.